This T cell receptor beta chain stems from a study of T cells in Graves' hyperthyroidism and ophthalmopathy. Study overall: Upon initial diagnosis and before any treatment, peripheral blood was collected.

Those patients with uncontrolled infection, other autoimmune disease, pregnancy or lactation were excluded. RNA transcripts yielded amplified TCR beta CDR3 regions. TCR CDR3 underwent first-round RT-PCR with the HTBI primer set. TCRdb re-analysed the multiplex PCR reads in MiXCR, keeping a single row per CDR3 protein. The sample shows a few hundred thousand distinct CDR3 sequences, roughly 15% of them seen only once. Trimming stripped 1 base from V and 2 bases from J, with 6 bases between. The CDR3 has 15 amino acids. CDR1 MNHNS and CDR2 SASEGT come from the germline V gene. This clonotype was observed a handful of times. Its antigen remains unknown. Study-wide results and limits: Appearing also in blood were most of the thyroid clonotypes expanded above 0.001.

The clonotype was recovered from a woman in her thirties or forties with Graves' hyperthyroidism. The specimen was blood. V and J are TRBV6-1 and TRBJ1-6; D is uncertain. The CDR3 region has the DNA TGTGCCAGCAGTGAAGATCGGGCCTATAATTCACCCCTCCACTTT. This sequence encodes CASSEDRAYNSPLHF.